The TCR beta chain described here comes from a study of post-analysis software for immune sequencing data. Study in general: Included among the disease courses, which were recorded for the cohort, were relapsing-remitting, secondary progressive and progressive-relapsing multiple sclerosis. General study results and limits: Strong co-clustering by F measure linked samples that shared a preparation batch. Patients carried roughly 5 TRBV segments more frequently than controls did, and TRBV5-6, TRBV5-1 and TRBV20-1 were among them. People with multiple sclerosis had a significantly lower normalized Chao1 diversity than controls did.

TCR beta libraries were prepared from cDNA with unique molecular identifiers. The yield from about 1 to 10 million T cells was 500,000 or so cDNA molecules in total. A single record per CDR3 protein comes from TCRdb applying MiXCR to the PCR reads. The repertoire holds 450,000 to 650,000 distinct CDR3 sequences, with 44% as singletons. This CDR3 contains 15 residues. Per the germline V gene, CDR1 is MNHEY and CDR2 is SMNVEV (reference sequence). The sample holds a few counts of this clonotype. Its antigen is unidentified. The material sequenced was blood. The source is a girl aged 10-17 years with multiple sclerosis. The chain uses TRBV27 and TRBJ2-5; 7 nucleotides align to TRBD1. Near its end, the DNA agrees better with TRBJ2-7, so the J call may be wrong. The CDR3 coding sequence is TGTGCCAGCAGTTTAGGTGGGACAGTACTCTACGAGCAGTACTTC. Protein: CASSLGGTVLYEQYF.